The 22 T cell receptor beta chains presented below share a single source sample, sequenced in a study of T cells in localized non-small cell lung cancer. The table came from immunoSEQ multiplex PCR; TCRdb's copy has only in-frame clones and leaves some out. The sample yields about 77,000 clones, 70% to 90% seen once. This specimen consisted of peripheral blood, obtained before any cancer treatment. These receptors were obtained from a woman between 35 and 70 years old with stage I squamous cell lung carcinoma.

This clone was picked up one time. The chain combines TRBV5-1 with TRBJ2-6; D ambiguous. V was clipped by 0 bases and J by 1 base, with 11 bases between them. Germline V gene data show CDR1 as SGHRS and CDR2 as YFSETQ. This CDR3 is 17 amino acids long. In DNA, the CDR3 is TGCGCCAGCAGCTTGGGACGGCTATCGTCTGGGGCCAACGTCCTGACTTTC. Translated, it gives CASSLGRLSSGANVLTF.

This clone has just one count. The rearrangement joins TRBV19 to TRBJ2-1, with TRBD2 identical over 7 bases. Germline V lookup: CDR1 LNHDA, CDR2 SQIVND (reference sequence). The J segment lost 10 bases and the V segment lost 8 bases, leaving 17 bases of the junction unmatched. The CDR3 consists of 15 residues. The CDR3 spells CASGSSGALYWEQFF. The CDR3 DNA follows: TGTGCCAGTGGGAGCAGCGGGGCCCTTTATTGGGAGCAGTTCTTC.

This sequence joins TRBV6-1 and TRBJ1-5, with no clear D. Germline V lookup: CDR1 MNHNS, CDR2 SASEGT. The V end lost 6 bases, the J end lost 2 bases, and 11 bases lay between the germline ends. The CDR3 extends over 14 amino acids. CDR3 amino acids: CASSWGDGNQPQHF. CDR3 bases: TGTGCCAGCAGCTGGGGAGACGGCAATCAGCCCCAGCATTTT.

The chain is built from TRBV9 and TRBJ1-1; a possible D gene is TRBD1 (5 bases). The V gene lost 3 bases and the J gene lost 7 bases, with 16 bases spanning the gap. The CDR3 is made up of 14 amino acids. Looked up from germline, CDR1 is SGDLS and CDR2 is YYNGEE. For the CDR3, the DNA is TGTGCCAGCAGCGAGGGCAAAGACAGACTTGAAGCTTTCTTT. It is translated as CASSEGKDRLEAFF.

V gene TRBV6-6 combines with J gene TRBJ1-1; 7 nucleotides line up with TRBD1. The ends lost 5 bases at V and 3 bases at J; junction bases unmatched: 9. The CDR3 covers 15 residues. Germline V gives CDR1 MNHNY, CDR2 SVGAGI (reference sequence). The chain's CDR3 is CASSTHRGKDTEAFF. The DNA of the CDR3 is TGTGCCAGCAGTACACACAGGGGAAAGGACACTGAAGCTTTCTTT.

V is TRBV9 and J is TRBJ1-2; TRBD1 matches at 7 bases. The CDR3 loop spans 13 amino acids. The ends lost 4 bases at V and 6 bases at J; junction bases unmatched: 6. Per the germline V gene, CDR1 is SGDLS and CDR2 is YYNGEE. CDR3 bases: TGTGCCAGCAGCAGGGGGCAAGTTCATGGCTACACCTTC. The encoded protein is CASSRGQVHGYTF.

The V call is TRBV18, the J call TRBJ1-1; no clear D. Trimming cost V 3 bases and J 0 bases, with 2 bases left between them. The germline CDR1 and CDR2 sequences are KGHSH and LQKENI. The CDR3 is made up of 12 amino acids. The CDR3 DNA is TGTGCCAGCTCACCCATGAACACTGAAGCTTTCTTT. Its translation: CASSPMNTEAFF.

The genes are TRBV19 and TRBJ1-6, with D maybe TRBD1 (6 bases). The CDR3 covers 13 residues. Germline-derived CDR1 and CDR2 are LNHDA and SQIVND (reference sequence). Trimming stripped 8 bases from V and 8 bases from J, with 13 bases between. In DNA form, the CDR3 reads TGTGCCAGTTGGGGGGCAGGGGATTCACCCCTCCACTTT. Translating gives CASWGAGDSPLHF.

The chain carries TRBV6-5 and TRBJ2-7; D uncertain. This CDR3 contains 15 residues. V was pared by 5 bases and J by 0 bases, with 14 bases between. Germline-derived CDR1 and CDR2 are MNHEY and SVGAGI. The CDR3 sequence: CASSLSLARSYEQYF. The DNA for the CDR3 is TGTGCCAGCAGTCTCTCTTTGGCCCGCTCCTACGAGCAGTACTTC.

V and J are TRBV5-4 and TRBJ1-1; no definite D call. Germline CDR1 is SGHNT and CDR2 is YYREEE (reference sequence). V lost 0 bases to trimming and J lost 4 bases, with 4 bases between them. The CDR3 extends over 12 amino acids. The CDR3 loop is CASSLDRTEAFF. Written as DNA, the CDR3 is TGTGCCAGCAGCTTGGATCGCACTGAAGCTTTCTTT.

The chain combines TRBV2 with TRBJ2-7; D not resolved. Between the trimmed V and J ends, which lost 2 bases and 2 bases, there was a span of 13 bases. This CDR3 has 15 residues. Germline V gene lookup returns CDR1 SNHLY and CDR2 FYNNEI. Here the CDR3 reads CASSELNQGPYEQYF. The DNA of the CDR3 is TGTGCCAGCAGTGAACTGAATCAAGGACCCTACGAGCAGTACTTC. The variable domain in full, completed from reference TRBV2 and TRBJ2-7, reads EPEVTQTPSHQVTQMGQEVILRCVPISNHLYFYWYRQILGQKVEFLVSFYNNEISEKSEIFDDQFSVERPDGSNFTLKIRSTKLEDSAMYFCASSELNQGPYEQYFGPGTRLTVT.

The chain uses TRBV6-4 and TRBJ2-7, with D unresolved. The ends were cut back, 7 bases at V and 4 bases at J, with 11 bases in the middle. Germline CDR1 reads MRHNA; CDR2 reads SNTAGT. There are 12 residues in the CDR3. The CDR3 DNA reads TGTGCCAGCACCAAGGCAGGTTACGAGCAGTACTTC. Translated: CASTKAGYEQYF.

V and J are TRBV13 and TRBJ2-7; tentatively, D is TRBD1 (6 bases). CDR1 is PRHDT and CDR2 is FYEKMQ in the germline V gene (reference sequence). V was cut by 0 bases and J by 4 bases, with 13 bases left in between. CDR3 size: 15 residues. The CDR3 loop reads CASSLGQGGIYEQYF. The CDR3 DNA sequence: TGTGCCAGCAGCTTAGGACAGGGTGGGATTTACGAGCAGTACTTC.

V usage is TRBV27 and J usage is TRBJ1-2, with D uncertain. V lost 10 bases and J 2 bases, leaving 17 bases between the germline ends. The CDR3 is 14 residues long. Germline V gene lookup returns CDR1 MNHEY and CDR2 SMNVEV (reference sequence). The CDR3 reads CATRKSDLNYGYTF. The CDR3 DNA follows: TGTGCCACCCGGAAGTCGGATCTGAACTATGGCTACACCTTC.

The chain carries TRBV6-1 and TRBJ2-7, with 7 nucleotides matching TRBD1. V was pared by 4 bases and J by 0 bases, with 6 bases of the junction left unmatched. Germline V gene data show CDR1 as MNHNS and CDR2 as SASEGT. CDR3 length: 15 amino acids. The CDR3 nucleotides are TGTGCCAGCAGTGTAGACAGGGCAAGCTCCTACGAGCAGTACTTC. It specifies CASSVDRASSYEQYF.

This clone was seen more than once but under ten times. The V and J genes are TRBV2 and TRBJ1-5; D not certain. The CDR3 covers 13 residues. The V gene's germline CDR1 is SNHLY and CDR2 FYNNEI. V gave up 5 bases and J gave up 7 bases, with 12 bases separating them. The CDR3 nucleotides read TGTGCCAGCAGTTCCTTACCGGGGCAGCCCCAGCATTTT. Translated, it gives CASSSLPGQPQHF.

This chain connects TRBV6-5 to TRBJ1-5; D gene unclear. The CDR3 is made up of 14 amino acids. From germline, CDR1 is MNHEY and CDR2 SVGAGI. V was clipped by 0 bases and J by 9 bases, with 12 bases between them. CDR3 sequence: CASSYSQAQRPQHF. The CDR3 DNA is TGTGCCAGCAGTTACTCGCAGGCCCAGCGGCCCCAGCATTTT.

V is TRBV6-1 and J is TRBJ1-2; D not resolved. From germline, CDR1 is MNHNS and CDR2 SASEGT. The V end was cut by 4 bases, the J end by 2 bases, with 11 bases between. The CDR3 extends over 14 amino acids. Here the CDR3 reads CASSAGPHNYGYTF. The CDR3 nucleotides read TGTGCCAGCAGTGCAGGCCCCCACAACTATGGCTACACCTTC.

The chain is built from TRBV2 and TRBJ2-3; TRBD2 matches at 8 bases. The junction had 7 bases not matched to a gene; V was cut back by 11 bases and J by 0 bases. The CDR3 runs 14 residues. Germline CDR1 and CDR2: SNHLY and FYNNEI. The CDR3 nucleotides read TGTGCCCACCAGCGGGGGTCTAGCACAGATACGCAGTATTTT. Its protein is CAHQRGSSTDTQYF.

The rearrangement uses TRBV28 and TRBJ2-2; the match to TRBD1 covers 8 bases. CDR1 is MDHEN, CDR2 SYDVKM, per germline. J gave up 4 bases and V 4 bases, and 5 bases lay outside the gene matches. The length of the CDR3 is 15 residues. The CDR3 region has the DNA TGTGCCAGCAGTTCGGGACAGGTGGGCACCGGGGAGCTGTTTTTT. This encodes CASSSGQVGTGELFF.

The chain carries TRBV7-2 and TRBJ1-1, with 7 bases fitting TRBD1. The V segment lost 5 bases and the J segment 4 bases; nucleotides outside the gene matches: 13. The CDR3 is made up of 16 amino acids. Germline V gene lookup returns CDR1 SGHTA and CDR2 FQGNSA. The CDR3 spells CASSPGQGVRGTEAFF. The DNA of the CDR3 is TGTGCCAGCAGCCCTGGCCAGGGGGTCAGGGGCACTGAAGCTTTCTTT.

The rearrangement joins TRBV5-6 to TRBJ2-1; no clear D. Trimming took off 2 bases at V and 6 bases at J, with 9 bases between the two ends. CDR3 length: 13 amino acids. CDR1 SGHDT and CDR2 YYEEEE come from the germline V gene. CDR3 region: CASSLAGSNEQFF. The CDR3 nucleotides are TGTGCCAGCAGCTTAGCCGGATCCAATGAGCAGTTCTTC.